This T cell receptor (beta chain) was identified during a study of T-cell reconstitution after alpha-beta-depleted transplantation in children. This clonotype was observed a handful of times. The antigen is not known. Study-level results: Once a year had passed after transplant, T-cell counts and diversity came mostly from newly produced T cells. In some patients, recipient T cells and intrathymic progenitors surviving conditioning explained high day-60 diversity. The study reportedly traced alpha-beta T cells about two months after transplant to several hundred expanded graft clones.

CDR1 is WSHSY and CDR2 is SAAADI in the germline V gene. The J segment lost 2 bases and the V segment lost 6 bases, leaving 9 bases of the junction unmatched. The CDR3 length is 15 residues. Preparing the TCRbeta library involved the use of unique molecular identifiers. TCRdb recomputed calls from the PCR reads with MiXCR, one row per CDR3 protein. The sample shows roughly 120,000 distinct CDR3 sequences, 23% of them seen only once. The sequenced sample was PBMCs, mostly from graft donor cells, obtained 180 days after TCRalphabeta/CD19-depleted stem cell transplant. V and J are TRBV10-2 and TRBJ2-7, with 8 bases that match TRBD2. The origin of this receptor is a male patient aged 2 to 10 who had a stem cell transplant for chronic granulomatous disease, so the T cells may come from the graft donor. The DNA for the CDR3 is TGCGCCAGCAGACATGCTAGCGGGTCCACCTACGAGCAGTACTTC. This gives the protein CASRHASGSTYEQYF.